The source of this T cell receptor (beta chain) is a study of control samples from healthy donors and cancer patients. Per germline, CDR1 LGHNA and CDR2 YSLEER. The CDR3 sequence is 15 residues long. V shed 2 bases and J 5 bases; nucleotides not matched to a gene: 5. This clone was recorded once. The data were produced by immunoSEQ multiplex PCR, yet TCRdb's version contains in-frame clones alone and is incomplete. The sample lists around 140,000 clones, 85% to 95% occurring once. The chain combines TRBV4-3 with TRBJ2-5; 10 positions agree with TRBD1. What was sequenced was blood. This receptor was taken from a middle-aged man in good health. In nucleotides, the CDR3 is TGCGCCAGCAGCCAACAGGACAGGGGGGGGGAGACCCAGTACTTC. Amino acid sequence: CASSQQDRGGETQYF.